Listed here is a single TCR beta chain. Its binding antigen is unknown. No base quality values were provided; no much bigger clone lies one nucleotide off. This record comes from a study of technical replicates of blood from a handful of donors (dated by TCRdb to about 2017). Libraries were constructed by the immunoSEQ multiplex PCR assay. In its TCRdb copy, this immuneACCESS table keeps in-frame sequences only and misses some clones. Where compared with another copy, unresolved V genes explain less than half of these, and the others have no known cause. This sample lists about 48,000 clones; roughly 92% were detected once. Around 4% of the sample rests with the top ten. Material: PBMCs. The sequence was collected from a human donor in good health. Some clones in this sample may be carry-over from other donors' samples.

The CDR3 has the sequence CAISEWKIAYRESGNQPQHF. At the DNA level, the sequence is TGTGCCATCAGTGAGTGGAAGATCGCCTACAGGGAGTCGGGCAATCAGCCCCAGCATTTT. The chain is assembled from TRBV10-3 and TRBJ1-5; the best D guess is TRBD1, with 6 bases matching. According to the germline V gene, CDR1 reads ENHRY and CDR2 reads SYGVKD. Taken from cysteine to phenylalanine, the CDR3 has 20 residues. CDR3 DNA only is kept here, 60 bases in frame from base 1. V is pared back by 1 base and J by 2 bases, with 24 bases lying between the germline termini.